The 30 T cell receptor beta chains given below trace back to one sample, sequenced in a study of T cells after yellow fever vaccination. Each CDR3 protein is one row after TCRdb ran MiXCR on the 5' RACE reads. The table lists about 130,000 distinct CDR3 sequences, about 8.2% of them singletons. The sample here was CD8+ T cells sorted from PBMCs, taken on the day of the yellow fever booster vaccination. The receptors originated from a man aged 18-30 years who received the YFV17D yellow fever vaccine.

The table lists this clonotype with many counts. The rearrangement joins TRBV10-2 to TRBJ2-7; D unclear. Germline values: CDR1 WSHSY, CDR2 SAAADI. This CDR3 spans 11 amino acids. V shed 6 bases and J shed 0 bases, with 3 bases lying between them. The CDR3 DNA reads TGCGCCAGCAGGGGCTCCTACGAGCAGTACTTC. Its translation: CASRGSYEQYF.

In its sample, this clonotype was seen a few times. The rearrangement joins TRBV30 to TRBJ1-1; perhaps TRBD1 as D (6 bases). Germline V gives CDR1 GTSNPN, CDR2 SVGIG (reference sequence). V lost 5 bases and J lost 2, with 9 bases in between. CDR3 length: 12 residues. The CDR3 loop reads CAWDRYNTEAFF. The CDR3 DNA reads TGTGCCTGGGACAGGTACAACACTGAAGCTTTCTTT.

The chain employs TRBV11-1 and TRBJ2-1, with D possibly matching TRBD1 (5 bases). CDR3 length: 15 amino acids. With 3 bases removed from V and 0 bases from J, the gap between germline ends came to 9 bases. CDR1 is SGHAT and CDR2 is FQDESV in the germline V gene (reference sequence). CDR3 region: CASSLDTGSYNEQFF. DNA of the CDR3: TGTGCCAGCAGCTTGGACACTGGCTCCTACAATGAGCAGTTCTTC.

The chain recombines TRBV6-6 with TRBJ2-4, with unresolved D. V lost 7 bases and J 5 bases, leaving 12 bases between the germline ends. The CDR3 length is 13 residues. Germline CDR1 is MNHNY and CDR2 is SVGAGI (reference sequence). The CDR3 DNA reads as TGTGCCAGCATGGGTGGAACCGAAAACATTCAGTACTTC. The encoded protein is CASMGGTENIQYF.

The chain has TRBV19 and TRBJ1-2; D call uncertain. The CDR3 contains 13 residues. The germline V gene encodes CDR1 LNHDA and CDR2 SQIVND (reference sequence). The ends were cut back, 3 bases at V and 1 base at J, with 6 bases in the middle. DNA of the CDR3: TGTGCCAGTAGTATTACGGATAACTATGGCTACACCTTC. It yields the protein CASSITDNYGYTF.

V gene TRBV6-5 combines with J gene TRBJ2-5; 7 bases are a match to TRBD1. CDR3 size: 13 residues. V shed 7 bases and J 2 bases; nucleotides not matched to a gene: 4. CDR1 is MNHEY and CDR2 is SVGAGI in the germline V gene. The CDR3 DNA reads TGTGCCAGCACCAAGGGACAGCAAGAGACCCAGTACTTC. This codes for CASTKGQQETQYF.

The rearrangement uses TRBV10-2 and TRBJ2-7, with D tentatively TRBD1 (6 bases). The CDR3 consists of 13 residues. The germline V and J ends were trimmed by 3 bases and 2 bases, with 8 bases remaining between them. Germline CDR1 reads WSHSY; CDR2 reads SAAADI. In nucleotides, the CDR3 is TGCGCCAGCAGTGAACACAGGGCCTACGAGCAGTACGTC. Amino acid sequence: CASSEHRAYEQYV.

The chain uses TRBV28 and TRBJ2-7, with 7 bases lining up with TRBD1. Germline trimming cut 5 bases from V and 4 bases from J; bases unmatched to any gene: 8. Germline CDR1 is MDHEN and CDR2 is SYDVKM. The CDR3 is made up of 14 amino acids. For the CDR3, the DNA is TGTGCCAGCAGTAGGACCGGGACAGCTTACGAGCAGTACGTC. Residues: CASSRTGTAYEQYV.

This clonotype appeared a few times. The chain carries TRBV7-2 and TRBJ2-3, with 9 bases aligning to TRBD2. The J segment lost 5 bases and the V segment lost 5 bases, leaving 8 bases of the junction unmatched. Per germline, CDR1 SGHTA and CDR2 FQGNSA. This CDR3 is 15 amino acids long. The CDR3 coding sequence is TGTGCCAGCAGCCAAAAGCGGGGGGTCATAGATACGCAGTATTTT. Its protein product is CASSQKRGVIDTQYF.

This clonotype was detected ten times or more. The gene calls are TRBV4-1 and TRBJ1-5; D ambiguous. The germline V gene has CDR1 MGHRA and CDR2 YSYEKL. The CDR3 loop spans 14 amino acids. Trimming shortened V by 1 base and J by 4 bases, and 8 bases separated the two germline ends. DNA for the CDR3: TGCGCCAGCAGCCAAGTCCCAGCAAATCAGCCCCAGCATTTT. It encodes CASSQVPANQPQHF.

The gene calls are TRBV14 and TRBJ1-1; D not certain. Trimming pared 0 bases from V and 7 bases from J, leaving 9 bases between. Germline V gene sequence: CDR1 SGHDN, CDR2 FVKESK. This CDR3 has 13 amino acids. The CDR3 nucleotides read TGTGCCAGCAGCCAAGATCCCCAGGTTGAAGCTTTCTTT. It yields the protein CASSQDPQVEAFF.

This clonotype occurred a few times. This chain joins TRBV6-5 and TRBJ2-6; D possibly corresponds to TRBD2 (5 bases). Per the germline V gene, CDR1 is MNHEY and CDR2 is SVGAGI. This CDR3 is built from 15 residues. Trimming left V 6 bases short and J 2 bases short, with 11 bases between. The CDR3 is CASSLTSTGANVLTF. CDR3 bases: TGTGCCAGCAGCCTAACTAGTACTGGGGCCAACGTCCTGACTTTC.

This clonotype has a count of ten or more. CDR3 nucleotide sequence: TGCAGCGTTGTAGTTGGACGGAGCCCCTACGAGCAGTACTTC. It encodes CSVVVGRSPYEQYF. The J gene is TRBJ2-7, the V gene TRBV29-1; D gene uncertain. Trimming took off 4 bases at V and 2 bases at J, with 15 bases between the two ends. From germline, CDR1 is SQVTM and CDR2 ANQGSEA. There are 14 residues in the CDR3.

There are a few counts of this clonotype. V gene TRBV10-3 combines with J gene TRBJ1-6; a possible D gene is TRBD1 (6 bases). Trimming removed 0 bases from V and 7 bases from J, with 16 bases in between. Germline CDR1 is ENHRY and CDR2 is SYGVKD. The CDR3 runs to 17 residues. CDR3 sequence: CAISESRGLLINSPLHF. DNA for the CDR3: TGTGCCATCAGTGAGTCCAGGGGCCTTTTGATCAATTCACCCCTCCACTTT.

This clonotype was found a few times. The gene calls are TRBV29-1 and TRBJ2-3, with 8 nucleotides matching TRBD1. Germline lookup yields CDR1 SQVTM and CDR2 ANQGSEA. V was clipped by 6 bases and J by 5 bases; unmatched bases: 7. The CDR3 covers 13 residues. The CDR3 region has the DNA TGCAGCGTCCCAGGGGGCTGGGAAGATACGCAGTATTTT. This encodes CSVPGGWEDTQYF.

This clonotype came up a few times. The V and J genes are TRBV5-6 and TRBJ2-1, with D possibly being TRBD1 (6 bases). This CDR3 is built from 18 residues. V lost 4 bases and J 6 bases, leaving 26 bases between the germline ends. The germline V gene encodes CDR1 SGHDT and CDR2 YYEEEE. CDR3 in DNA: TGTGCCAGCAGCCCTGGGGGCAGGGGCAGGACAAGGGGCAATGAGCAGTTCTTC. Translating it yields CASSPGGRGRTRGNEQFF.

The V and J genes are TRBV6-2 or TRBV6-3 and TRBJ2-1; perhaps D is TRBD1 or TRBD2 (5 bases each). The V and J ends lost 0 bases and 0 bases respectively, with 9 bases between them. This CDR3 has 16 amino acids. CDR1 and CDR2 from the germline V gene are MNHEY and SVGEGT. In DNA form, the CDR3 reads TGTGCCAGCAGTTACTCGATTGGGGGCTCCTACAATGAGCAGTTCTTC. Its protein is CASSYSIGGSYNEQFF.

The table lists this clonotype with a few counts. The V and J genes are TRBV20-1 and TRBJ1-1; 7 nucleotides match TRBD1. Germline assignment: CDR1 DFQATT and CDR2 SNEGSKA (reference sequence). V dropped 4 bases and J dropped 2; count of bases not matched to a gene: 4. The length of the CDR3 is 13 residues. CDR3 DNA: TGCAGTGCTACGGGACAGACTAACACTGAAGCTTTCTTT. This encodes CSATGQTNTEAFF.

This chain joins TRBV14 and TRBJ2-7; D unclear. The germline gives CDR1 SGHDN, CDR2 FVKESK. V lost 0 bases and J 2 bases, leaving 14 bases between the germline ends. CDR3 length equals 16 residues. CDR3 loop: CASSQDRPASAYEQYF. The CDR3 DNA is TGTGCCAGCAGCCAAGATCGCCCAGCCTCGGCCTACGAGCAGTACTTC.

The chain is built from TRBV20-1 and TRBJ2-1; 9 nucleotides align to TRBD2. V gave up 0 bases and J gave up 2 bases; unmatched junction bases: 8. The germline V gene has CDR1 DFQATT and CDR2 SNEGSKA (reference sequence). The CDR3 has 17 amino acids. The CDR3 region has the DNA TGCAGTGCTAGAGATCCAGCGGGGGGAATCACCTACAATGAGCAGTTCTTC. This gives the protein CSARDPAGGITYNEQFF.

The gene calls are TRBV30 and TRBJ1-4, with D possibly being TRBD1 (6 bases). The ends were cut back, 0 bases at V and 7 bases at J, with 18 bases in the middle. The CDR3 loop spans 16 amino acids. Germline CDR1 is GTSNPN and CDR2 is SVGIG (reference sequence). The CDR3 spells CAWSVPGGPGGEKLFF. The CDR3 DNA reads as TGTGCCTGGAGTGTACCCGGGGGGCCAGGTGGTGAAAAACTGTTTTTT.

On this clonotype: One end of the junction varies from germline; a read error may be responsible. V usage is TRBV3-1 and J usage is TRBJ2-5; D is undetermined. CDR3 length equals 10 residues. Germline CDR1 and CDR2: LGHDT and YNNKEL (reference sequence). The CDR3 DNA reads as TGTGCCAGCAGCCAGGAGAGCCAGTACTTC. It specifies CASSQESQYF.

This clonotype was seen a few times. This chain connects TRBV4-1 to TRBJ2-2; 10 bases are a match to TRBD1. The germline gives CDR1 MGHRA, CDR2 YSYEKL. The length of the CDR3 is 16 residues. The trim removed 4 bases at V and 6 bases at J, leaving 8 bases unmatched. The chain's CDR3 is CASSLLTGTGAGELFF. The CDR3 nucleotides are TGCGCCAGCAGCCTATTGACCGGGACAGGGGCCGGGGAGCTGTTTTTT.

The genes are TRBV19 and TRBJ2-2, with no clear D. The V and J ends lost 6 bases and 2 bases respectively, with 7 bases between them. The length of the CDR3 is 13 residues. The germline V gene has CDR1 LNHDA and CDR2 SQIVND (reference sequence). The CDR3 DNA sequence: TGTGCCAGTAGCTTTGGAAACACCGGGGAGCTGTTTTTT. Protein product: CASSFGNTGELFF.

This chain links TRBV4-1 with TRBJ1-5; D unclear. Germline V CDR1 and CDR2: MGHRA, YSYEKL. Trimming took off 4 bases at V and 5 bases at J, with 12 bases between the two ends. This CDR3 has 14 amino acids. CDR3 amino acids: CASSPPQVDQPQHF. CDR3 DNA: TGCGCCAGCAGCCCTCCGCAGGTTGATCAGCCCCAGCATTTT.

This clonotype was detected only a few times. The gene calls are TRBV7-2 and TRBJ2-5; 9 nucleotides line up with TRBD2. V lost 0 bases and J lost 5; bases outside the gene matches: 7. Germline values: CDR1 SGHTA, CDR2 FQGNSA. The CDR3 runs 16 residues. The CDR3 nucleotides read TGTGCCAGCAGCTTAGCTAGCGGGGGCCCTGGGGAGACCCAGTACTTC. This translates into CASSLASGGPGETQYF.

There are a few counts of this clonotype. This rearrangement joins TRBV20-1 to TRBJ2-4, with 10 bases matching TRBD2. With V trimmed by 0 bases and J by 10 bases, 18 bases remained unmatched. In germline, CDR1 is DFQATT, CDR2 SNEGSKA (reference sequence). CDR3 length: 18 amino acids. CDR3 coding DNA: TGCAGTGCTAGAGATATTGATCGGACTAGCGGCCAACATTTAATTCAGTACTTC. Amino acids: CSARDIDRTSGQHLIQYF.

This clonotype was observed once. The chain employs TRBV27 and TRBJ2-6; D is unresolved. The CDR3 is 15 amino acids. CDR1 and CDR2 (germline): MNHEY, SMNVEV (reference sequence). V shed 9 bases and J shed 1 base, with 13 bases lying between them. The CDR3 spells CASGRSRSGANVLTF. As DNA, the CDR3 is TGTGCCAGTGGACGGAGCCGATCTGGGGCCAACGTCCTGACTTTC.

The table lists this clonotype with a few counts. The V call is TRBV20-1, the J call TRBJ1-2; D is perhaps TRBD1 (6 bases). Trimming pared 1 base from V and 3 bases from J, leaving 12 bases between. This CDR3 is built from 14 residues. Germline V gene sequence: CDR1 DFQATT, CDR2 SNEGSKA (reference sequence). CDR3 sequence: CSARGTVYYYGYTF. DNA for the CDR3: TGCAGTGCTAGAGGGACAGTGTATTACTATGGCTACACCTTC.

This clonotype occurred once. The gene calls are TRBV6-6 and TRBJ2-7; 9 bases match TRBD2. The V gene's germline CDR1 is MNHNY and CDR2 SVGAGI (reference sequence). The CDR3 has 15 residues. The J segment lost 3 bases and the V segment lost 0 bases, leaving 3 bases of the junction unmatched. The CDR3 loop is CASSYSPSGNYEQYV. The CDR3 nucleotides are TGTGCCAGCAGTTACTCTCCTAGCGGGAACTACGAGCAGTACGTC.